This TCR beta chain came from a study of T cells after yellow fever vaccination. Study-wide results and limits: Overlap between CD4 and CD8 compartments was detected for a small share of clonotypes. It was a weaker secondary response, yet one that peaked faster, at day 5 versus 15.

Turning to this clonotype: Its antigen is currently unknown.

This CDR3 comprises 14 residues. Germline V gene sequence: CDR1 SGHKS, CDR2 YYEKEE (reference sequence). Germline trimming cut 7 bases from V and 0 bases from J; bases unmatched to any gene: 3. In TCRdb, the 5' RACE reads were re-called with MiXCR into one record per CDR3 protein. The data show a few hundred thousand distinct CDR3 sequences, roughly 21% seen once. Sequenced here: PBMCs, sampled 15 days after the yellow fever booster vaccination. The sequence was collected from a man aged 25 to 45 who received the YFV17D yellow fever vaccine. This chain connects TRBV5-5 to TRBJ2-2; 7 nucleotides agree with TRBD1. This CDR3 reads CASGTASNTGELFF. The CDR3 DNA reads as TGTGCCAGCGGGACAGCCTCGAACACCGGGGAGCTGTTTTTT.